The clone carrying this T cell receptor beta chain has just a few counts. The data are from a study of beta chain features in type 1 diabetes. With V trimmed by 4 bases and J by 6 bases, 6 bases remained unmatched. Germline V gene lookup returns CDR1 GTSNPN and CDR2 SVGIG (reference sequence). The CDR3 runs 13 residues. cDNA synthesis used the whole RNA isolate, giving expressed TCRB sequences. Roughly 3.4 million reads per sample on average were obtained from naive, central memory and regulatory T cell samples. Clones were read by immunoSEQ multiplex PCR, and TCRdb kept only the in-frame ones, dropping some. The table has approximately 340,000 clones, around 15% seen once.

J is TRBJ2-7 and V is TRBV30, with TRBD1 matching 10 bases. The source material was naive CD4+ T cells from blood. The clonotype was recovered from a woman younger than 30 in good health. The CDR3 protein is CAWTGQGVSEQYF. The CDR3 bases are TGTGCCTGGACCGGACAGGGGGTGTCCGAGCAGTACTTC. The variable domain in full, completed from reference TRBV30 and TRBJ2-7, reads SQTIHQWPATLVQPVGSPLSLECTVEGTSNPNLYWYRQAAGRGLQLLFYSVGIGQISSEVPQNLSASRPQDRQFILSSKKLLLSDSGFYLCAWTGQGVSEQYFGPGTRLTVT.